Shown below are 21 T cell receptor beta chains from a single sample sequenced in a study of blood T cell repertoires in COVID-19. Profiled with immunoSEQ multiplex PCR; TCRdb holds only in-frame clones, not every one. The table has 120,000 to 150,000 clones, around nine tenths seen once; the top ten hold around 1.6%. The sample taken for sequencing was peripheral blood. These receptors came from a human donor in a cohort sampled during active COVID-19.

This clone was seen only once. This rearrangement joins TRBV27 to TRBJ2-7, with TRBD1 matching 10 bases. There are 15 residues in the CDR3. CDR1 and CDR2 from the germline V gene are MNHEY and SMNVEV (reference sequence). Trimming at V came to 6 bases and at J to 5 bases, leaving 10 bases not matched to a gene. The CDR3 DNA reads as TGTGCCAGCAGCGGCGGGGACAGGGGATTCCACGAGCAGTACTTC. This codes for CASSGGDRGFHEQYF.

V and J are TRBV6-6 and TRBJ1-4, with 7 bases that match TRBD1. Unmatched junction bases numbered 9, after V lost 7 bases and J lost 7 bases. CDR1 is MNHNY, CDR2 SVGAGI, per germline (reference sequence). The CDR3 length is 14 residues. CDR3 sequence reads: CASIPGQTREKLFF. As DNA, the CDR3 is TGTGCCAGCATTCCGGGACAGACTCGTGAAAAACTGTTTTTT.

CDR3 sequence reads: CSVEGGEKLFF. The CDR3 nucleotides read TGCAGCGTTGAAGGAGGGGAAAAACTGTTTTTT. The rearrangement links TRBV29-1 to TRBJ1-4; D is unresolved. V dropped 1 base and J dropped 8 bases, with 5 bases sitting between them. The CDR3 length is 11 residues. Germline V lookup: CDR1 SQVTM, CDR2 ANQGSEA.

CDR3 in DNA: TGTGCCTGGAGTGCGACTAGAAGGGAGACCCAGTACTTC. This codes for CAWSATRRETQYF. The rearrangement links TRBV30 to TRBJ2-5; D is perhaps TRBD2 (6 bases). CDR1 and CDR2 (germline): GTSNPN, SVGIG (reference sequence). Trimming cost V 1 base and J 5 bases, with 11 bases left between them. The CDR3 consists of 13 residues.

The chain recombines TRBV7-3 with TRBJ2-3, with D maybe TRBD2 (6 bases). V lost 2 bases and J lost 1, with 10 bases in between. The V gene's germline CDR1 is SGHTA and CDR2 FQGTGA. The CDR3 is made up of 15 amino acids. CDR3 region: CASSLYQRGTDTQYF. The CDR3, as DNA: TGTGCCAGCAGCTTATATCAGCGGGGCACAGATACGCAGTATTTT. Full variable domain (outside the CDR3, taken from reference TRBV7-3 and TRBJ2-3): GAGVSQTPSNKVTEKGKYVELRCDPISGHTALYWYRQSLGQGPEFLIYFQGTGAADDSGLPNDRFFAVRPEGSVSTLKIQRTERGDSAVYLCASSLYQRGTDTQYFGPGTRLTVL.

The J gene is TRBJ2-1, the V gene TRBV9, with 15 bases that match TRBD2. Germline CDR1 reads SGDLS; CDR2 reads YYNGEE. Unmatched junction bases numbered 8, after V lost 0 bases and J lost 4 bases. The CDR3 totals 19 residues. CDR3 nucleotides: TGTGCCAGCAGCGTAGGCCCCCCGGGACTAGCGGGGGGTTACAATGAGCAGTTCTTC. Residues: CASSVGPPGLAGGYNEQFF.

The rearrangement links TRBV4-1 to TRBJ1-2; the match to TRBD1 covers 7 bases. CDR3 length: 16 amino acids. The germline CDR1 and CDR2 sequences are MGHRA and YSYEKL. Trimming took 8 bases from V and 4 from J; bases not matched to a gene: 16. CDR3 sequence reads: CASRGYRGETSYGYTF. The CDR3 DNA follows: TGCGCCAGCCGGGGTTACAGGGGCGAGACTTCCTATGGCTACACCTTC.

This chain uses TRBV18 with TRBJ1-1; D is uncertain. V was pared by 3 bases and J by 5 bases, with 7 bases between. The germline gives CDR1 KGHSH, CDR2 LQKENI. The CDR3 is 12 amino acids. The CDR3 region has the DNA TGTGCCAGCTCACCGAGGGAGACTGAAGCTTTCTTT. This encodes CASSPRETEAFF.

J is TRBJ2-7 and V is TRBV28, with TRBD1 matching 8 bases. Germline loops: CDR1 MDHEN, CDR2 SYDVKM. The CDR3 is 15 residues long. V shed 7 bases, J shed 4 bases, and the junction held 12 bases outside the gene matches. CDR3 in amino acids: CASTREDRASYEQYF. DNA of the CDR3: TGTGCCAGCACAAGGGAGGACAGGGCCTCATACGAGCAGTACTTC.

This clone was counted only a few times. The rearrangement joins TRBV5-4 to TRBJ2-2; D is unresolved. The CDR3 length is 13 residues. Germline CDR1 is SGHNT and CDR2 is YYREEE (reference sequence). V was trimmed by 3 bases and J by 0 bases, leaving 3 bases between them. CDR3 protein: CASSSANTGELFF. CDR3 sequence (DNA): TGTGCCAGCAGCTCCGCGAACACCGGGGAGCTGTTTTTT.

This chain connects TRBV25-1 to TRBJ2-7, with 10 bases lining up with TRBD1. The J segment lost 3 bases and the V segment lost 1 base, leaving 0 bases of the junction unmatched. This CDR3 comprises 14 residues. Per germline, CDR1 MGHDK and CDR2 SYGVNS. The CDR3 loop reads CASSEWDRGYEQYF. CDR3 sequence (DNA): TGTGCCAGCAGTGAATGGGACAGGGGCTACGAGCAGTACTTC.

The chain carries TRBV29-1 and TRBJ2-7, with a weak D call TRBD1 (7 bases). This CDR3 has 13 amino acids. Germline CDR1 and CDR2: SQVTM and ANQGSEA. V shed 7 bases and J shed 0 bases, with 13 bases lying between them. The CDR3 sequence: CSGRDSNSYEQYF. CDR3 coding DNA: TGCAGCGGGCGGGACAGCAACTCCTACGAGCAGTACTTC.

The chain links TRBV7-2 to TRBJ1-3; 8 bases are shared with TRBD1. The CDR3 is made up of 13 amino acids. The V and J ends lost 5 bases and 9 bases, in that order; junction bases with no gene match: 6. Per the germline V gene, CDR1 is SGHTA and CDR2 is FQGNSA. In nucleotides, the CDR3 is TGTGCCAGCAGCCAGGACAGGGACGGCACCATATATTTT. This translates into CASSQDRDGTIYF.

V usage is TRBV18 and J usage is TRBJ1-2, with a tentative D call TRBD1 (5 bases). V was shortened by 0 bases and J by 8 bases, with 16 bases between the two germline ends. The germline V gene has CDR1 KGHSH and CDR2 LQKENI. The CDR3 is 15 amino acids. The CDR3 sequence is CASSPPLAGSAGYTF. In DNA form, the CDR3 reads TGTGCCAGCTCACCACCCCTTGCAGGGTCAGCCGGCTACACCTTC. The full variable domain, rest sourced from reference TRBV18 and TRBJ1-2, is NAGVMQNPRHLVRRRGQEARLRCSPMKGHSHVYWYRQLPEEGLKFMVYLQKENIIDESGMPKERFSAEFPKEGPSILRIQQVVRGDSAAYFCASSPPLAGSAGYTFGSGTRLTVV.

This clone was recorded only once. The CDR3 nucleotides read TGTGCCAGCAGCTTTCCAGGGAACACTGAAGCTTTCTTT. Its protein is CASSFPGNTEAFF. The J gene is TRBJ1-1, the V gene TRBV7-6; D unresolved. Germline lookup yields CDR1 SGHVS and CDR2 FNYEAQ. V was shortened by 3 bases and J by 1 base, with 6 bases between the two germline ends. The CDR3 runs 13 residues.

This chain links TRBV5-4 with TRBJ2-3, with TRBD2 as a possible D gene (6 bases). Per the germline V gene, CDR1 is SGHNT and CDR2 is YYREEE (reference sequence). V lost 0 bases and J 1 base, leaving 9 bases between the germline ends. CDR3 length: 15 amino acids. The CDR3 spells CASSLGLGGTDTQYF. The CDR3 region has the DNA TGTGCCAGCAGCTTGGGACTAGGGGGCACAGATACGCAGTATTTT.

The chain has TRBV27 and TRBJ1-5, with TRBD1 as a possible D gene (6 bases). The germline V gene encodes CDR1 MNHEY and CDR2 SMNVEV (reference sequence). CDR3 length equals 16 residues. Trimming shortened V by 5 bases and J by 0 bases, and 14 bases separated the two germline ends. The CDR3 is CASSPYREYSNQPQHF. For the CDR3, the DNA is TGTGCCAGCAGTCCTTACAGGGAGTATAGCAATCAGCCCCAGCATTTT.

The rearrangement links TRBV6-5 to TRBJ2-2; 11 nucleotides align to TRBD2. Trimming at V came to 6 bases and at J to 7 bases, leaving 7 bases not matched to a gene. The CDR3 is 15 amino acids. Per the germline V gene, CDR1 is MNHEY and CDR2 is SVGAGI. The chain's CDR3 is CASSRSGGADGELFF. The CDR3 DNA sequence: TGTGCCAGCAGCCGTAGCGGGGGGGCTGACGGGGAGCTGTTTTTT.

The chain combines TRBV7-8 with TRBJ1-2; no firm D call. The germline V gene encodes CDR1 SGHVS and CDR2 FQNEAQ. The CDR3 has 16 residues. V was pared by 5 bases and J by 6 bases, with 22 bases between. DNA for the CDR3: TGTGCCAGCAGCACCCGCCTTCTAGGGAGAGACGATGGCTACACCTTC. Amino acid sequence: CASSTRLLGRDDGYTF.

The V and J genes are TRBV5-1 and TRBJ1-2; no definite D call. The CDR3 extends over 14 amino acids. Germline V gene lookup returns CDR1 SGHRS and CDR2 YFSETQ. Trimming pared 0 bases from V and 4 bases from J, leaving 10 bases between. CDR3 coding DNA: TGCGCCAGCAGCTTGGCGTCAAACAGCTATGGCTACACCTTC. As protein: CASSLASNSYGYTF.

This clone was counted ten times or more. The rearrangement links TRBV6-2 or TRBV6-3 to TRBJ2-4; D uncertain. V was shortened by 2 bases and J by 0 bases, with 17 bases between the two germline ends. Germline V CDR1 and CDR2: MNHEY, SVGEGT. There are 18 residues in the CDR3. CDR3 in amino acids: CASSYPPGRSSAKNIQYF. For the CDR3, the DNA is TGTGCCAGCAGTTACCCGCCTGGGCGCTCATCAGCCAAAAACATTCAGTACTTC.